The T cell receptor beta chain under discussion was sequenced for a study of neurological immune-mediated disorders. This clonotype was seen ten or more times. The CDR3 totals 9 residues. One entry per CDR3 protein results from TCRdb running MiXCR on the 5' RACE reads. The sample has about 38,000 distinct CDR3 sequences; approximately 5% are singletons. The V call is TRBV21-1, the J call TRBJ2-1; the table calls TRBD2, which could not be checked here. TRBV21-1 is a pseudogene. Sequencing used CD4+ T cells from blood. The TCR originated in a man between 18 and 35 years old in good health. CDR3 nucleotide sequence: TGTGCCAGCAGCCTACGGACTGGATTC. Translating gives CASSLRTGF.